This TCR beta chain is from a study of memory CD4+ T cells and cytomegalovirus serostatus. Germline CDR1 LNHDA, CDR2 SQIVND (reference sequence). This CDR3 region has 13 residues. V lost 4 bases, J lost 7 bases, and 12 bases lay in between. Sequenced by immunoSEQ multiplex PCR; TCRdb stores in-frame clones only, minus some. The repertoire consists of about 41,000 clones, with about 85% occurring once and the leading ten covering approximately 0.73%. The sort gate was single viable CD3+CD4+CD8-CD45RO+ cells for memory CD4+ T cells. The TCR was taken from an adult in good health and CMV-seronegative. The chain couples TRBV19 to TRBJ2-3; D is ambiguous. Sequenced: memory CD4+ T cells from blood. CDR3 coding DNA: TGTGCCAGTAGTACAACTTTCCTCTATACGCAGTATTTT. Protein: CASSTTFLYTQYF. The whole variable domain, filled in from reference TRBV19 and TRBJ2-3, reads DGGITQSPKYLFRKEGQNVTLSCEQNLNHDAMYWYRQDPGQGLRLIYYSQIVNDFQKGDIAEGYSVSREKKESFPLTVTSAQKNPTAFYLCASSTTFLYTQYFGPGTRLTVL.